This TCR beta chain was retrieved from a study of control samples from healthy donors and cancer patients. Germline CDR1 reads LGHNA; CDR2 reads YNFKEQ. This CDR3 is built from 15 residues. V gave up 5 bases and J gave up 1 base, with 12 bases separating them. Sequencing used immunoSEQ multiplex PCR; TCRdb keeps in-frame clones, though not all of them. The sample's table shows about 190,000 clones. The source of this sequence is a woman aged 25-40 years in good health. V gene TRBV4-2 combines with J gene TRBJ1-3; tentative D call: TRBD1 (5 bases). The material sequenced was blood. The CDR3 DNA sequence: TGTGCCAGCAGCGGTGGGACCGCATCTGGAAACACCATATATTTT. Amino acid sequence: CASSGGTASGNTIYF.